The next 27 T cell receptor beta chains were all read from a single sample in a study of blood T cell repertoires in COVID-19. Profiling relied on immunoSEQ multiplex PCR, and the TCRdb table lists in-frame clones only, not all of them. The sample lists under 150,000 clones; about three quarters were seen once. Input material: peripheral blood. These receptor sequences come from a woman in her 70s with acute or convalescent COVID-19.

The chain couples TRBV2 to TRBJ2-3; no firm D call. Deletions cut 3 bases from V and 1 base from J, with 5 bases between. Germline CDR1 is SNHLY and CDR2 is FYNNEI. CDR3 length: 13 amino acids. This chain's CDR3 is CASSETRTDTQYF. The CDR3 nucleotides are TGTGCCAGCAGTGAGACTCGCACAGATACGCAGTATTTT.

The chain uses TRBV7-9 and TRBJ1-1; D possibly corresponds to TRBD1 (5 bases). V lost 6 bases and J 0 bases, leaving 8 bases between the germline ends. CDR1 and CDR2 (germline): SEHNR, FQNEAQ (reference sequence). The CDR3 length is 13 residues. Written as DNA, the CDR3 is TGTGCCAGCAGGACAGCAATGAACACTGAAGCTTTCTTT. Its protein product is CASRTAMNTEAFF.

This chain joins TRBV4-1 and TRBJ1-1, with 7 bases lining up with TRBD1. From germline, CDR1 is MGHRA and CDR2 YSYEKL. V lost 4 bases to trimming and J lost 0 bases; unmatched junction nucleotides: 11. The CDR3 spans 17 residues. This CDR3 is CASSLPGQRMVNTEAFF. The CDR3 DNA reads as TGCGCCAGCAGCCTTCCGGGACAGAGGATGGTGAACACTGAAGCTTTCTTT.

The chain employs TRBV5-1 and TRBJ2-1, with TRBD2 matching over 7 bases. The CDR3 spans 14 residues. J gave up 3 bases and V 4 bases, and 4 bases lay outside the gene matches. The germline V gene encodes CDR1 SGHRS and CDR2 YFSETQ. The CDR3 region is CASSTGLVYNEQFF. The CDR3, as DNA: TGCGCCAGCAGCACAGGACTAGTCTACAATGAGCAGTTCTTC.

There are a few counts of this clone. The chain links TRBV9 to TRBJ2-3; D is unclear. CDR1 is SGDLS and CDR2 is YYNGEE in the germline V gene. V dropped 0 bases and J dropped 6 bases, with 5 bases sitting between them. The CDR3 extends over 12 amino acids. The DNA of the CDR3 is TGTGCCAGCAGCGTAGACGGTGATACGCAGTATTTT. This codes for CASSVDGDTQYF.

The chain is built from TRBV6-2 or TRBV6-3 and TRBJ1-6, with D possibly being TRBD1 (6 bases). Germline assignment: CDR1 MNHEY and CDR2 SVGEGT. Trimming took 2 bases from V and 9 from J, leaving 20 bases between them. The length of the CDR3 is 17 residues. The CDR3 loop reads CASSYLDRLRGGSPLHF. As DNA, the CDR3 is TGTGCCAGCAGTTACCTGGACAGACTTAGGGGTGGTTCACCCCTCCACTTT.

The table lists this clone with a few counts. The chain carries TRBV6-1 and TRBJ1-2; the D gene is possibly TRBD1 (6 bases). Germline CDR1 is MNHNS and CDR2 is SASEGT. Trimming removed 3 bases at V and 8 bases at J, with 13 bases between. The CDR3 is 13 amino acids. The CDR3 loop reads CASSDDRLGGYTF. The CDR3 nucleotides are TGTGCCAGCAGTGACGACAGGTTGGGGGGCTACACCTTC.

V usage is TRBV5-1 and J usage is TRBJ2-7; 9 bases line up with TRBD1. CDR1 and CDR2 from the germline V gene are SGHRS and YFSETQ. V dropped 4 bases and J dropped 3; count of bases not matched to a gene: 8. The length of the CDR3 is 15 residues. The CDR3 DNA sequence: TGCGCCAGCAGCCCCGGGACAGGGACCTACTACGAGCAGTACTTC. It specifies CASSPGTGTYYEQYF.

The chain couples TRBV6-2 or TRBV6-3 to TRBJ2-5, with a tentative D call TRBD2 (5 bases). Deletions cut 5 bases from V and 5 bases from J, with 15 bases between. Germline CDR1 reads MNHEY; CDR2 reads SVGEGT. The CDR3 has 14 amino acids. The CDR3 here is CASSVREKGETQYF. CDR3 nucleotide sequence: TGTGCCAGCAGTGTTAGGGAGAAAGGCGAGACCCAGTACTTC.

The chain has TRBV10-3 and TRBJ2-2; 10 bases agree with TRBD2. J was trimmed by 4 bases and V by 7 bases; bases with no gene match: 3. The CDR3 is 14 residues long. The germline V gene has CDR1 ENHRY and CDR2 SYGVKD. The CDR3 loop is CAITSGRGTGELFF. CDR3 nucleotides: TGTGCCATCACGAGCGGGAGGGGCACCGGGGAGCTGTTTTTT.

The V and J genes are TRBV2 and TRBJ2-5, with 9 bases fitting TRBD1. The CDR3 consists of 16 residues. V was pared by 2 bases and J by 4 bases, with 8 bases of the junction left unmatched. Germline values: CDR1 SNHLY, CDR2 FYNNEI. In DNA form, the CDR3 reads TGTGCCAGCAGTGAAAGGCTGGGACAGGGTAGAGAGACCCAGTACTTC. Translating it yields CASSERLGQGRETQYF.

This clone was found a few times. The chain is built from TRBV6-2 or TRBV6-3 and TRBJ2-3; 14 nucleotides match TRBD2. CDR1 is MNHEY, CDR2 SVGEGT, per germline. V lost 4 bases and J lost 3; bases outside the gene matches: 0. This CDR3 is built from 15 residues. The CDR3 DNA reads TGTGCCAGCAGTTGGACTAGCGGGGGGACAGATACGCAGTATTTT. Translated: CASSWTSGGTDTQYF.

The CDR3 here is CASGLLRSGGQETQYF. CDR3 DNA sequence: TGTGCTAGTGGTTTGCTCCGCTCAGGGGGACAAGAGACCCAGTACTTC. The chain joins TRBV12-5 to TRBJ2-5; 7 nucleotides line up with TRBD1. Trimming cost V 2 bases and J 2 bases; bases outside gene matches: 8. This CDR3 comprises 16 residues. Germline values: CDR1 LGHNT, CDR2 FRNRAP.

The chain is built from TRBV4-2 and TRBJ2-3, with 13 bases identical to TRBD2. This CDR3 spans 18 amino acids. V dropped 1 base and J dropped 1; count of bases not matched to a gene: 5. CDR1 is LGHNA, CDR2 YNFKEQ, per germline. The CDR3 region has the DNA TGTGCCAGCAGCCAAGGAACTAGCGGGAGGGGCGGCACAGATACGCAGTATTTT. Its translation: CASSQGTSGRGGTDTQYF.

The chain combines TRBV14 with TRBJ2-1, with 8 bases lining up with TRBD1. CDR3 length: 14 amino acids. Unmatched junction bases numbered 4, after V lost 3 bases and J lost 6 bases. CDR1 is SGHDN, CDR2 FVKESK, per germline. CDR3 region: CASSQSGTGNEQFF. DNA for the CDR3: TGTGCCAGCAGCCAGTCCGGGACAGGCAATGAGCAGTTCTTC.

V gene TRBV28 combines with J gene TRBJ1-2; D gene unclear. Germline V gene sequence: CDR1 MDHEN, CDR2 SYDVKM. The CDR3 has 12 residues. V lost 0 bases and J 8 bases, leaving 7 bases between the germline ends. The CDR3 is CASSLWAVGYTF. CDR3 DNA sequence: TGTGCCAGCAGTTTATGGGCCGTGGGCTACACCTTC.

This chain joins TRBV19 and TRBJ2-7; D is possibly TRBD2 (6 bases). Germline lookup yields CDR1 LNHDA and CDR2 SQIVND (reference sequence). The CDR3 is made up of 16 amino acids. V lost 3 bases to trimming and J lost 0 bases, with 15 bases between them. The CDR3 sequence: CASSITLALHSYEQYF. Here the CDR3 DNA reads TGTGCCAGTAGTATCACCCTAGCGCTACACTCCTACGAGCAGTACTTC.

This clone was counted ten times or more. The gene calls are TRBV6-5 and TRBJ1-5, with no clear D. This CDR3 is built from 12 residues. V lost 6 bases and J 4 bases, leaving 7 bases between the germline ends. Germline values: CDR1 MNHEY, CDR2 SVGAGI. CDR3 nucleotides: TGTGCCAGCAGCTCCAGAAATCAGCCCCAGCATTTT. It yields the protein CASSSRNQPQHF.

The rearrangement links TRBV5-8 to TRBJ2-3, with a weak D call TRBD1 (6 bases). The CDR3 spans 14 residues. Germline CDR1 SGHTS, CDR2 YDEGEE. The V end was cut by 6 bases, the J end by 5 bases, with 16 bases between. This CDR3 is CASNWGLAKDTQYF. CDR3 sequence (DNA): TGTGCCAGCAACTGGGGGCTAGCTAAAGATACGCAGTATTTT. The variable domain in full, with the rest retrieved from reference TRBV5-8 and TRBJ2-3, is EAGVTQSPTHLIKTRGQQATLRCSPISGHTSVYWYQQALGLGLQFLLWYDEGEERNRGNFPPRFSGRQFPNYSSELNVNALELEDSALYLCASNWGLAKDTQYFGPGTRLTVL.

The V gene is TRBV27, the J gene TRBJ2-5, with 7 bases lining up with TRBD2. The CDR3 loop spans 14 amino acids. With 4 bases clipped from V and 7 bases from J, the junction kept 9 bases outside the gene matches. Germline assignment: CDR1 MNHEY and CDR2 SMNVEV (reference sequence). The CDR3 DNA sequence: TGTGCCAGCAGTTCTGCGGCAGGGAGGGTGACCCAGTACTTC. Translated, it gives CASSSAAGRVTQYF.

This clone was counted only a few times. This chain links TRBV3-1 (or the pseudogene TRBV3-2) with TRBJ1-3; 10 nucleotides agree with TRBD1. Trimming cost V 2 bases and J 2 bases; bases outside gene matches: 3. The germline V gene encodes CDR1 LGHDT and CDR2 YNNKEL (reference sequence). CDR3 length: 16 residues. CDR3 bases: TGTGCCAGCAGCCAAACCGGGACAGGGGCTGGAAACACCATATATTTT. Its translation: CASSQTGTGAGNTIYF.

The chain uses TRBV5-1 and TRBJ2-7; 7 nucleotides align to TRBD2. The CDR3 is made up of 14 amino acids. Germline assignment: CDR1 SGHRS and CDR2 YFSETQ. The V gene end was trimmed by 0 bases and the J gene end by 4 bases; junction bases not matched to a gene: 4. CDR3: CASSLGFSGYEQYF. As DNA, the CDR3 is TGCGCCAGCAGCTTGGGGTTTAGCGGGTACGAGCAGTACTTC.

CDR3 DNA: TGTGCCAGCAGCCAAGACCCTCTAGCGGGCCAAGAGACCCAGTACTTC. Protein sequence: CASSQDPLAGQETQYF. The V and J genes are TRBV3-1 (or the pseudogene TRBV3-2) and TRBJ2-5, with 8 bases fitting TRBD2. Trimming took 0 bases from V and 1 from J; bases not matched to a gene: 4. This CDR3 is 16 amino acids long. CDR1 is LGHDT, CDR2 YNNKEL, per germline (reference sequence).

The rearrangement joins TRBV28 to TRBJ2-3; the match to TRBD2 covers 8 bases. CDR3 length: 16 residues. V shed 7 bases and J 0 bases; nucleotides not matched to a gene: 9. CDR1 MDHEN and CDR2 SYDVKM come from the germline V gene. The CDR3 is CASNSPSGSSTDTQYF. For the CDR3, the DNA is TGTGCCAGCAACTCGCCTAGCGGGTCTAGCACAGATACGCAGTATTTT.

The genes are TRBV6-6 and TRBJ2-1; 13 bases are shared with TRBD2. Germline V gene sequence: CDR1 MNHNY, CDR2 SVGAGI (reference sequence). With 5 bases clipped from V and 5 bases from J, the junction kept 12 bases outside the gene matches. The CDR3 loop spans 18 amino acids. The CDR3 spells CASSRHTSGRARDNEQFF. In DNA form, the CDR3 reads TGTGCCAGCAGTCGTCATACTAGCGGGAGGGCCCGAGACAATGAGCAGTTCTTC.

CDR3 in amino acids: CASSSTRGSGANVLTF. The CDR3 coding sequence is TGCGCCAGCAGCTCAACCCGGGGGTCTGGGGCCAACGTCCTGACTTTC. This chain links TRBV5-1 with TRBJ2-6, with a tentative D call TRBD2 (6 bases). V was pared by 3 bases and J by 1 base, with 11 bases between. This CDR3 is 16 amino acids long. In germline, CDR1 is SGHRS, CDR2 YFSETQ.

The chain employs TRBV27 and TRBJ1-2; D may be TRBD1 (6 bases). From germline, CDR1 is MNHEY and CDR2 SMNVEV (reference sequence). CDR3 size: 13 residues. V was cut by 5 bases and J by 4 bases, with 11 bases left in between. For the CDR3, the DNA is TGTGCCAGCAGTCCAGGGGTTGGCTATGGCTACACCTTC. Its translation is CASSPGVGYGYTF.